Following are 20 T cell receptor beta chains from one sample sequenced in a study of blood T cell repertoires in COVID-19. Assay used: immunoSEQ multiplex PCR; TCRdb lists only in-frame clones, some missing. Of under 150,000 clones in the sample, around 83% were seen once. The specimen was PBMCs or T cells enriched from blood (not recorded which). These receptors were taken from a woman between 45 and 60 years old who had been exposed to COVID-19.

The rearrangement joins TRBV6-6 to TRBJ1-2; a weak D match, TRBD1 (6 bases). The CDR3 has 16 amino acids. Trimming took off 7 bases at V and 0 bases at J, with 18 bases between the two ends. Germline V CDR1 and CDR2: MNHNY, SVGAGI (reference sequence). The CDR3: CASTESGVRANYGYTF. CDR3 coding DNA: TGTGCCAGCACAGAGTCAGGGGTGAGGGCTAACTATGGCTACACCTTC.

V and J are TRBV11-2 and TRBJ2-3, with 7 bases lining up with TRBD2. Trimming removed 7 bases from V and 1 base from J; junction bases left unmatched: 5. Germline lookup yields CDR1 SGHAT and CDR2 FQNNGV. The CDR3 consists of 14 residues. This chain's CDR3 is CASNPGLRTDTQYF. The CDR3 nucleotides are TGTGCCAGCAACCCGGGACTACGCACAGATACGCAGTATTTT.

The chain couples TRBV11-2 to TRBJ1-3; 10 nucleotides align to TRBD1. V lost 1 base to trimming and J lost 0 bases; unmatched junction nucleotides: 6. This CDR3 is built from 18 residues. CDR1 is SGHAT, CDR2 FQNNGV, per germline. Here the CDR3 DNA reads TGTGCCAGCAGCTTAGTTGGCGGGACAGGGGTCTCTGGAAACACCATATATTTT. Its translation: CASSLVGGTGVSGNTIYF.

This clone has only a few counts. This chain connects TRBV7-2 to TRBJ2-3; D is uncertain. CDR3 length: 19 amino acids. Trimming pared 5 bases from V and 0 bases from J, leaving 24 bases between. Germline V gene data show CDR1 as SGHTA and CDR2 as FQGNSA. This CDR3 is CASSPNTLDWRDSTDTQYF. The CDR3 nucleotides are TGTGCCAGCAGCCCCAACACTCTCGATTGGAGAGATAGCACAGATACGCAGTATTTT.

In its sample, this clone was seen a few times. The chain combines TRBV10-3 with TRBJ1-5, with 7 bases that match TRBD1. Germline V gene sequence: CDR1 ENHRY, CDR2 SYGVKD. The trim removed 0 bases at V and 7 bases at J, leaving 12 bases unmatched. The CDR3 extends over 17 amino acids. CDR3 loop: CAISESKRGGAVQPQHF. CDR3 DNA sequence: TGTGCCATCAGTGAGTCGAAGAGAGGGGGCGCCGTCCAGCCCCAGCATTTT.

This chain links TRBV5-1 with TRBJ1-1, with a tentative D call TRBD1 (6 bases). Germline CDR1 and CDR2: SGHRS and YFSETQ. Trimming removed 4 bases at V and 1 base at J, with 17 bases between. CDR3 size: 16 residues. DNA for the CDR3: TGCGCCAGCAGCCTAGGGGGTGGACAAGGGAACACTGAAGCTTTCTTT. As protein: CASSLGGGQGNTEAFF.

V and J are TRBV6-5 and TRBJ2-3; possibly TRBD2 for D (6 bases). V was trimmed by 4 bases and J by 8 bases, leaving 10 bases between them. Germline loops: CDR1 MNHEY, CDR2 SVGAGI. This CDR3 is built from 12 residues. CDR3 protein: CASSSGGGTQYF. The CDR3 DNA follows: TGTGCCAGCAGTTCTGGGGGAGGTACGCAGTATTTT.

The chain combines TRBV7-9 with TRBJ1-4; D may be TRBD1 (5 bases). From germline, CDR1 is SEHNR and CDR2 FQNEAQ (reference sequence). Trimming stripped 1 base from V and 7 bases from J, with 10 bases between. This CDR3 has 14 residues. CDR3 protein: CASSLGRVTEKLFF. The CDR3 nucleotides read TGTGCCAGCAGCTTAGGCAGGGTGACTGAAAAACTGTTTTTT.

This sequence joins TRBV2 and TRBJ1-1; D not certain. The germline V and J ends were trimmed by 5 bases and 4 bases, with 14 bases remaining between them. The CDR3 runs to 14 residues. Germline lookup yields CDR1 SNHLY and CDR2 FYNNEI. CDR3 in DNA: TGTGCCAGCAGTAGAGAGGGCGGAAGCACTGAAGCTTTCTTT. This codes for CASSREGGSTEAFF.

The chain employs TRBV13 and TRBJ2-1; D perhaps matches TRBD1 (6 bases). Germline CDR1 PRHDT, CDR2 FYEKMQ (reference sequence). The CDR3 is 12 amino acids. V shed 4 bases and J shed 12 bases, with 13 bases lying between them. CDR3 amino acids: CASSSQGWWQFF. The CDR3 coding sequence is TGTGCCAGCAGCTCACAGGGCTGGTGGCAGTTCTTC.

This chain joins TRBV6-5 and TRBJ1-2; no clear D. Trimming left V 2 bases short and J 2 bases short, with 6 bases between. CDR1 is MNHEY and CDR2 is SVGAGI in the germline V gene. The CDR3 sequence is 13 residues long. This chain's CDR3 is CASSYEENYGYTF. CDR3 sequence (DNA): TGTGCCAGCAGTTACGAGGAGAACTATGGCTACACCTTC.

The V gene is TRBV6-2 or TRBV6-3, the J gene TRBJ1-1; TRBD1 might be the D (6 bases). V lost 6 bases and J 1 base, leaving 15 bases between the germline ends. CDR1 is MNHEY and CDR2 is SVGEGT in the germline V gene. This CDR3 has 15 amino acids. CDR3 nucleotide sequence: TGTGCCAGCAGCCCCGCCGGGACACCGAACACTGAAGCTTTCTTT. The encoded protein is CASSPAGTPNTEAFF.

This clone was observed once. The chain uses TRBV14 and TRBJ2-1, with TRBD2 matching 8 bases. V trimming: 4 bases; J trimming: 6 bases; junction bases outside the gene matches: 8. The CDR3 consists of 15 residues. The germline gives CDR1 SGHDN, CDR2 FVKESK. DNA of the CDR3: TGTGCCAGCAGCCGAAGCGGGAGCGGCATCAATGAGCAGTTCTTC. Its translation: CASSRSGSGINEQFF.

J is TRBJ2-1 and V is TRBV10-3, with 16 bases aligning to TRBD2. Germline V gene data show CDR1 as ENHRY and CDR2 as SYGVKD. The CDR3 totals 15 residues. The V and J ends lost 6 bases and 8 bases, in that order; junction bases with no gene match: 4. The CDR3 nucleotides read TGTGCCATCAGGGGGACTAGCGGGAGGGCCGATGAGCAGTTCTTC. Its protein product is CAIRGTSGRADEQFF.

Only a few counts were recorded for this clone. DNA for the CDR3: TGTGCCAGCAGTGAAGCGATACAGGGCAATCAGCCCCAGCATTTT. This gives the protein CASSEAIQGNQPQHF. J is TRBJ1-5 and V is TRBV6-1, with D possibly matching TRBD1 (5 bases). Deletions cut 0 bases from V and 2 bases from J, with 8 bases between. The germline V gene has CDR1 MNHNS and CDR2 SASEGT. This CDR3 contains 15 residues.

V is TRBV7-9 and J is TRBJ2-3; 8 positions match TRBD2. Germline loops: CDR1 SEHNR, CDR2 FQNEAQ (reference sequence). The CDR3 runs to 17 residues. The J segment lost 2 bases and the V segment lost 4 bases, leaving 11 bases of the junction unmatched. The CDR3 loop is CASSSPPWRGVTDTQYF. CDR3 DNA sequence: TGTGCCAGCAGCTCCCCCCCTTGGCGGGGGGTCACAGATACGCAGTATTTT.

The chain recombines TRBV5-4 with TRBJ1-2; 9 nucleotides match TRBD1. V was pared by 4 bases and J by 8 bases, with 6 bases of the junction left unmatched. The CDR3 contains 13 residues. Germline CDR1 is SGHNT and CDR2 is YYREEE (reference sequence). Written as DNA, the CDR3 is TGTGCCAGCAGCGGGGACAGGGATGGGGGCTACACCTTC. Translated, it gives CASSGDRDGGYTF.

The genes are TRBV27 and TRBJ2-7; D possibly corresponds to TRBD2 (5 bases). CDR1 is MNHEY, CDR2 SMNVEV, per germline (reference sequence). V was cut by 0 bases and J by 6 bases, with 15 bases left in between. This CDR3 region has 15 residues. CDR3 nucleotides: TGTGCCAGCAGTTTATCGAGAGGGTCAGGTCGCGAGCAGTACTTC. Its translation: CASSLSRGSGREQYF.

The chain is built from TRBV27 and TRBJ2-7, with TRBD1 matching over 9 bases. J gave up 3 bases and V 5 bases, and 8 bases lay outside the gene matches. Germline CDR1 reads MNHEY; CDR2 reads SMNVEV (reference sequence). The CDR3 is made up of 15 amino acids. The CDR3 here is CASSPGQGYFYEQYF. CDR3 bases: TGTGCCAGCAGTCCGGGACAGGGATATTTCTACGAGCAGTACTTC.

The V call is TRBV5-4, the J call TRBJ2-5; TRBD1 aligns across 8 bases. The germline gives CDR1 SGHNT, CDR2 YYREEE (reference sequence). Unmatched junction bases numbered 11, after V lost 6 bases and J lost 4 bases. CDR3 length: 15 residues. The CDR3, as DNA: TGTGCCAGCATCCCCCAGGGGGCGGTCAGAGAGACCCAGTACTTC. Protein product: CASIPQGAVRETQYF.